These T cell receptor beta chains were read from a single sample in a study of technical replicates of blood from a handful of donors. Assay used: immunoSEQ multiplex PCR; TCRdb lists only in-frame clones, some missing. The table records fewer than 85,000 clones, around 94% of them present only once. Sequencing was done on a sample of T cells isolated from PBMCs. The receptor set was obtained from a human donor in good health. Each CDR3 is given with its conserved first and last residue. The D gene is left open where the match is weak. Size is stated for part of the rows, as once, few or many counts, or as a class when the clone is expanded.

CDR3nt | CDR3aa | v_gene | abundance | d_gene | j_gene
TGTGCTAGTGGTTCAAAAAGCGGGCTAGCGGGCCCAAATTCCTACGAGCAGTACTTC | CASGSKSGLAGPNSYEQYF | TRBV12-5 | . | TRBD2 | TRBJ2-7
TGCAGCGCCATCTTACCCCCGGGAGGTTTTGATGAGCAGTTCTTC | CSAILPPGGFDEQFF | TRBV29-1 | . | TRBD2 | TRBJ2-1
TGCAGCGTTGGAGGGCTGGACGGGACCTACGAGCAGTACTTC | CSVGGLDGTYEQYF | TRBV29-1 | . | . | TRBJ2-7
TGTGCCAGCAGACTCGGACACACGAACACCGGGGAGCTGTTTTTT | CASRLGHTNTGELFF | TRBV6-5 | . | . | TRBJ2-2
TGTGCCAGTAGTATCTTAGGGACTCAGGAGACCCAGTACTTC | CASSILGTQETQYF | TRBV19 | once | . | TRBJ2-5
TGTGCCAGCAGTCTTAACCGAGGAAAACTGTTTTTT | CASSLNRGKLFF | TRBV2 | . | . | TRBJ1-4
TGTGCCAGCTCACCGTCGGACAGGCTCTATCAGCCCCAGCATTTT | CASSPSDRLYQPQHF | TRBV18 | few | TRBD1 | TRBJ1-5
TGTGCCAGCAGTAAGGGGAACGGGGAGCTGTTTTTT | CASSKGNGELFF | TRBV28 | . | . | TRBJ2-2
TGCGCCAGCAGCCCACAGGGGGCCACAGATACGCAGTATTTT | CASSPQGATDTQYF | TRBV4-1 | . | TRBD1 | TRBJ2-3
TGCGCCAGCAGCCCCCCGACGGCCCCCGGGGAGCCCCAGCATTTT | CASSPPTAPGEPQHF | TRBV4-1 | . | . | TRBJ1-5
TGCGCCAGCAGCACCGGACAGAACACTGAAGCTTTCTTT | CASSTGQNTEAFF | TRBV5-1 | . | . | TRBJ1-1
TGTGCCAGCAGTGAATCCAGGGTGGATGGCTACACCTTC | CASSESRVDGYTF | TRBV25-1 | . | . | TRBJ1-2
TGTGCCAGCAAGCACTGGAGAAACACTGAAGCTTTCTTT | CASKHWRNTEAFF | TRBV6-1 | . | . | TRBJ1-1
TGTGCTAGTGGCGGGGACAGCTCCTACAATGAGCAGTTCTTC | CASGGDSSYNEQFF | TRBV12-5 | . | TRBD1 | TRBJ2-1
TGCGCCAGCAGCAGGACAGGGGCGGTCGATGAGACCCAGTACTTC | CASSRTGAVDETQYF | TRBV5-1 | . | TRBD1 | TRBJ2-5
TGTGCCAGCAGCTTACAGGAAACCCGCTACACCTTC | CASSLQETRYTF | TRBV5-5 | . | . | TRBJ1-2
TGCGCCAGCAGCTTGGCCGGGTCGAACACTGAAGCTTTCTTT | CASSLAGSNTEAFF | TRBV5-1 | once | . | TRBJ1-1
TGCAGCGTTGGTGGCCCACCTGACAGGCGAAGGTACTTC | CSVGGPPDRRRYF | TRBV29-1 | . | . | TRBJ2-7
TGTGCCAGCAGCCAACAGGGGGCGAGGAACACTGAAGCTTTCTTT | CASSQQGARNTEAFF | TRBV14 | few | TRBD1 | TRBJ1-1
TGTGCCAGCAGCTTAAGGGGCAGCGAAAAACTGTTTTTT | CASSLRGSEKLFF | TRBV5-8 | . | . | TRBJ1-4
TGTGCCAGCAGTTACCGAACAGGCGGCGAGCAGTACTTC | CASSYRTGGEQYF | TRBV6-5 | . | . | TRBJ2-7
TGTGCCAGCAGCCCATCCCGCGGCCTCACAGATACGCAGTATTTT | CASSPSRGLTDTQYF | TRBV9 | . | . | TRBJ2-3
TGTGCCAGCACGACTCACACCGGGGAGCTGTTTTTT | CASTTHTGELFF | TRBV27 | . | . | TRBJ2-2
TGCGCCAGCAGCCGCGGGACAGGGGACAATCAGCCCCAGCATTTT | CASSRGTGDNQPQHF | TRBV4-1 | few | TRBD1 | TRBJ1-5
TGTGCCAGCACCGGACAGGCAGGTTACAATGAGCAGTTCTTC | CASTGQAGYNEQFF | TRBV6-1 | . | TRBD1 | TRBJ2-1
TGTGCCAGCACCAGACAGGGAATGACCGGGGAGCTGTTTTTT | CASTRQGMTGELFF | TRBV6-5 | . | TRBD1 | TRBJ2-2
TGCAGCGTTGACCGGGACACCAACACCGGGGAGCTGTTTTTT | CSVDRDTNTGELFF | TRBV29-1 | once | . | TRBJ2-2
TGTGCCTGGACTACGGGCTCCTACAATGAGCAGTTCTTC | CAWTTGSYNEQFF | TRBV30 | . | . | TRBJ2-1
TGCAGCGCCACGGGGCTAGCGGGGGCCATCTTGGAGCAGTACTTC | CSATGLAGAILEQYF | TRBV29-1 | . | TRBD2 | TRBJ2-7
TGCAGCGTTGAAGTTCTGAAGGGGTATGAGCAGTTCTTC | CSVEVLKGYEQFF | TRBV29-1 | once | . | TRBJ2-1
TGTGCCAGCGTTACCTCGCGACATACTCAAGAGACCCAGTACTTC | CASVTSRHTQETQYF | TRBV2 | . | . | TRBJ2-5
TGTGCCTGGGGCCCCGGACTAGCAGATACGCAGTATTTT | CAWGPGLADTQYF | TRBV30 | . | TRBD2 | TRBJ2-3
TGTGCCAGCAGTTTTTACACCACGGGTACCTACGAGCAGTACTTC | CASSFYTTGTYEQYF | TRBV27 | . | . | TRBJ2-7
TGTGCCAGTAGCCCCGGTGTCGGGTCGCGCGAGCAGTACTTC | CASSPGVGSREQYF | TRBV19 | few | . | TRBJ2-7
TGCGCCAGCAGTGGACTAGCGGGAGAAGTAGAGACCCAGTACTTC | CASSGLAGEVETQYF | TRBV10-2 | . | TRBD2 | TRBJ2-5
TGCGCCAGCGATACGGGTAACACTGAAGCTTTCTTT | CASDTGNTEAFF | TRBV5-1 | . | . | TRBJ1-1
TGTGCCAGCAGTGCCAGGGGGCCGATTGAAGCTTTCTTT | CASSARGPIEAFF | TRBV27 | . | TRBD1 | TRBJ1-1
TGTGCCTGGAGGGGGACCGGGACATTTAAAGCTTTCTTT | CAWRGTGTFKAFF | TRBV30 | few | . | TRBJ1-1
TGTGCCAGTAGTATAGGACAGGGGGGGAATCAGCCCCAGCATTTT | CASSIGQGGNQPQHF | TRBV19 | . | TRBD1 | TRBJ1-5
TGTGCCGTCCTGGACAGGTTGAACACTGAAGCTTTCTTT | CAVLDRLNTEAFF | TRBV28 | . | TRBD1 | TRBJ1-1
TGCGCCAGCAGCTTGGCTAGGGGGCCCTACGAGCAGTACTTC | CASSLARGPYEQYF | TRBV5-1 | . | TRBD1 | TRBJ2-7
TGTGCCAGCTCACCAATCTCACAGACTGGAAACACCATATATTTT | CASSPISQTGNTIYF | TRBV18 | . | . | TRBJ1-3
TGCGCCAGCAGCTCAGTGGGAGCTAACTATGGCTACACCTTC | CASSSVGANYGYTF | TRBV5-1 | . | . | TRBJ1-2
TGTGCCACCAGCAGATCCCGGGGACTAGCCTCCTACGAGCAGTACTTC | CATSRSRGLASYEQYF | TRBV15 | . | TRBD2 | TRBJ2-7
TGTGCCAGTAGTATAGGACAGGGGAAGGACGAGCAGTACTTC | CASSIGQGKDEQYF | TRBV19 | . | TRBD1 | TRBJ2-7
TGTGCCAGCAGTTTATCGCTAGGCTCCCCGCGAGAAGCTTTCTTT | CASSLSLGSPREAFF | TRBV27 | . | . | TRBJ1-1
TGTGCCAGCAGCTTAACGGGCACAGAGGGAAGGCAGCCCCAGCATTTT | CASSLTGTEGRQPQHF | TRBV7-2 | . | . | TRBJ1-5
TGTGCCAGCAGTTCGGGCAGGGTGGACACCGGGGAGCTGTTTTTT | CASSSGRVDTGELFF | TRBV27 | . | . | TRBJ2-2
TGTGCCAGCAGCCGTAGACAGGGTCCCTACGAGCAGTACTTC | CASSRRQGPYEQYF | TRBV7-6 | . | TRBD1 | TRBJ2-7
TGTGCCAGCAGCCCAGGGATAAACTATGGCTACACCTTC | CASSPGINYGYTF | TRBV6-4 | . | . | TRBJ1-2
TGTGCCAGCGAAGGGACAGGGGCGATTAATGAGCAGTTCTTC | CASEGTGAINEQFF | TRBV6-6 | . | TRBD1 | TRBJ2-1
TGTGCCAGCAGCGCCGGGACTAGCGGGGGCCTCGGGGAGACCCAGTACTTC | CASSAGTSGGLGETQYF | TRBV9 | . | TRBD2 | TRBJ2-5